This T cell receptor beta chain was sequenced for a study of T cells in localized non-small cell lung cancer. Study observations and caveats: T cell clonality was highest in uninvolved adjacent lung, above tumor.

CDR1 and CDR2 from the germline V gene are SGHTA and FQGNSA. This CDR3 is built from 15 residues. Trimming removed 3 bases from V and 0 bases from J, with 11 bases in between. Comment on this clone: Its cognate antigen is unknown.

Measured with immunoSEQ multiplex PCR; TCRdb has only the in-frame clones, and not every one. The sample lists roughly 24,000 clones; 86% were seen once. Sequencing used peripheral blood, obtained before any cancer treatment. The source is a woman aged 40 to 75 with stage I lung adenocarcinoma. The chain combines TRBV7-2 with TRBJ1-1, with D unresolved. This chain's CDR3 is CASSFRTSLNTEAFF. The CDR3 coding sequence is TGTGCCAGCAGCTTTCGGACCTCCTTGAACACTGAAGCTTTCTTT.